This entry lists 17 T cell receptor beta chains sequenced from one sample in a study of T cells after yellow fever vaccination. Using its own MiXCR run on the 5' RACE reads, TCRdb lists one record per CDR3 protein. This table has around 530,000 distinct CDR3 sequences, about a sixth appearing once. The sequencing here drew on PBMCs, taken about 5 days after the first yellow fever vaccination. The origin of the receptors is a man between 18 and 35 years old who received the YFV17D yellow fever vaccine.

V usage is TRBV10-2 and J usage is TRBJ2-2, with D tentatively TRBD2 (5 bases). The length of the CDR3 is 14 residues. The germline gives CDR1 WSHSY, CDR2 SAAADI. V lost 7 bases and J lost 0, with 9 bases in between. DNA of the CDR3: TGCGCCAGCACTTCGGGAACGAACACCGGGGAGCTGTTTTTT. Residues: CASTSGTNTGELFF.

This chain uses TRBV6-5 with TRBJ2-7; no reliable D call. CDR1 MNHEY and CDR2 SVGAGI come from the germline V gene. Trimming removed 3 bases from V and 1 base from J, with 10 bases in between. This CDR3 has 14 residues. CDR3 in amino acids: CASSYKETSYEQYF. In nucleotides, the CDR3 is TGTGCCAGCAGTTATAAAGAGACGTCCTACGAGCAGTACTTC.

This clonotype has a handful of counts. This sequence joins TRBV20-1 and TRBJ1-2; a weak D match, TRBD1 (5 bases). The CDR3 is 13 residues long. The germline CDR1 and CDR2 sequences are DFQATT and SNEGSKA (reference sequence). The germline V and J ends were trimmed by 2 bases and 6 bases, with 13 bases remaining between them. The CDR3: CSARKQGFDGYTF. CDR3 sequence (DNA): TGCAGTGCTAGAAAGCAGGGTTTCGATGGCTACACCTTC.

The CDR3 loop reads CASSKNRDSNTGELFF. CDR3 sequence (DNA): TGTGCCAGCAGTAAGAACCGGGACAGTAACACCGGGGAGCTGTTTTTT. This chain connects TRBV25-1 to TRBJ2-2; 7 nucleotides match TRBD1. Trimming removed 5 bases from V and 2 bases from J; junction bases left unmatched: 8. This CDR3 contains 16 residues. Germline-derived CDR1 and CDR2 are MGHDK and SYGVNS.

Ten or more counts support this clonotype. The gene calls are TRBV4-2 and TRBJ2-7; D possibly corresponds to TRBD2 (7 bases). The germline gives CDR1 LGHNA, CDR2 YNFKEQ. The CDR3 runs to 18 residues. The V gene lost 0 bases and the J gene lost 3 bases, with 21 bases spanning the gap. For the CDR3, the DNA is TGTGCCAGCAGCCAAGATCTTCGGACGGGGGGCCAGTACTACGAGCAGTACTTC. The encoded protein is CASSQDLRTGGQYYEQYF.

V gene TRBV5-6 combines with J gene TRBJ1-2; D remains unclear. The CDR3 length is 15 residues. Trimming shortened V by 0 bases and J by 3 bases, and 12 bases separated the two germline ends. Germline V lookup: CDR1 SGHDT, CDR2 YYEEEE. The DNA of the CDR3 is TGTGCCAGCAGCTTGGTCCGACCTCACGACTATGGCTACACCTTC. Translation: CASSLVRPHDYGYTF.

The chain couples TRBV12-3 or TRBV12-4 to TRBJ1-1; no firm D call. V lost 9 bases and J lost 4, with 12 bases in between. The CDR3 is 12 residues long. This chain's CDR3 is CASGRGVTEAFF. DNA for the CDR3: TGTGCCAGTGGTCGGGGAGTCACTGAAGCTTTCTTT.

This clonotype has just a few counts. The chain combines TRBV15 with TRBJ2-2; TRBD1 agrees at 7 bases. V lost 5 bases to trimming and J lost 4 bases; unmatched junction nucleotides: 7. Looked up from germline, CDR1 is LNHNV and CDR2 is YYDKDF (reference sequence). The CDR3 sequence is 15 residues long. CDR3 region: CATSPTDRSTGELFF. The DNA for the CDR3 is TGTGCCACCAGCCCTACGGACAGGTCCACCGGGGAGCTGTTTTTT.

V gene TRBV20-1 combines with J gene TRBJ1-1; no definite D call. The germline V and J ends were trimmed by 3 bases and 7 bases, with 0 bases remaining between them. This CDR3 has 8 amino acids. Germline V gene lookup returns CDR1 DFQATT and CDR2 SNEGSKA (reference sequence). DNA for the CDR3: TGCAGTGCTAGTGAAGCTTTCTTT. Amino acids: CSASEAFF.

This clonotype was seen only a few times. This chain connects TRBV6-1 to TRBJ2-1; 13 bases agree with TRBD2. Germline values: CDR1 MNHNS, CDR2 SASEGT. CDR3 length equals 14 residues. V was pared by 7 bases and J by 9 bases, with 6 bases of the junction left unmatched. The DNA for the CDR3 is TGTGCCAGCACCGGGACTAGCGGGGTTACTGAGCAGTTCTTC. As protein: CASTGTSGVTEQFF.

The rearrangement links TRBV7-9 to TRBJ1-5; the match to TRBD1 covers 9 bases. The length of the CDR3 is 14 residues. J lost 5 bases, V lost 5 bases, and 4 bases had no gene match. Germline assignment: CDR1 SEHNR and CDR2 FQNEAQ (reference sequence). The CDR3 region has the DNA TGTGCCAGCAGCCAAACAGGGGGCTATCAGCCCCAGCATTTT. Its translation is CASSQTGGYQPQHF.

The V gene is TRBV18, the J gene TRBJ2-7; 9 bases match TRBD1. Looked up from germline, CDR1 is KGHSH and CDR2 is LQKENI. V lost 8 bases, J lost 5 bases, and 10 bases stayed unmatched. CDR3 length: 14 residues. As DNA, the CDR3 is TGTGCCAGCCGGTCGGGACAGGGTCTAGACGAGCAGTACTTC. Translated: CASRSGQGLDEQYF.

This chain connects TRBV7-2 to TRBJ2-2; D ambiguous. The CDR3 is 14 residues long. Germline CDR1 SGHTA, CDR2 FQGNSA. The V and J ends lost 3 bases and 11 bases respectively, with 16 bases between them. The CDR3 spells CASSFLGRTVELFF. The CDR3 DNA is TGTGCCAGCAGCTTCCTTGGGCGGACGGTCGAGCTGTTTTTT.

This clonotype was seen many times. The genes are TRBV29-1 and TRBJ1-1, with D perhaps TRBD1 (5 bases). CDR3 length equals 13 residues. Germline-derived CDR1 and CDR2 are SQVTM and ANQGSEA. Trimming removed 7 bases at V and 1 base at J, with 13 bases between. DNA of the CDR3: TGCAGCGCTCGGACACTTACGAACACTGAAGCTTTCTTT. Amino acids: CSARTLTNTEAFF. Using reference TRBV29-1 and TRBJ1-1 for the parts outside the CDR3, the full variable domain is SAVISQKPSRDICQRGTSLTIQCQVDSQVTMMFWYRQQPGQSLTLIATANQGSEATYESGFVIDKFPISRPNLTFSTLTVSNMSPEDSSIYLCSARTLTNTEAFFGQGTRLTVV.

In its sample, this clonotype was seen a few times. CDR3 protein: CASSFPGGQNYGYTF. The CDR3 coding sequence is TGTGCCAGCAGCTTCCCGGGGGGGCAGAACTATGGCTACACCTTC. The V gene is TRBV7-9, the J gene TRBJ1-2; the D gene is possibly TRBD1 (6 bases). CDR3 length equals 15 residues. Germline V gene sequence: CDR1 SEHNR, CDR2 FQNEAQ (reference sequence). V was clipped by 3 bases and J by 2 bases, with 13 bases between them.

In its sample, this clonotype was seen a few times. V and J are TRBV29-1 and TRBJ1-5; 7 positions match TRBD1. Per germline, CDR1 SQVTM and CDR2 ANQGSEA. V lost 2 bases to trimming and J lost 4 bases; unmatched junction nucleotides: 2. The CDR3 sequence is 13 residues long. The CDR3 spells CSVEMDRNQPQHF. CDR3 bases: TGCAGCGTTGAAATGGACAGGAATCAGCCCCAGCATTTT.

This clonotype was seen a handful of times. The chain couples TRBV30 to TRBJ1-5, with TRBD1 as a possible D gene (5 bases). The CDR3 extends over 15 amino acids. The V gene lost 5 bases and the J gene lost 8 bases, with 22 bases spanning the gap. The germline gives CDR1 GTSNPN, CDR2 SVGIG (reference sequence). As DNA, the CDR3 is TGTGCCTGGTCGCTTTCCCTCAGGGCTCGGGAGCCCCAGCATTTT. It translates to CAWSLSLRAREPQHF.